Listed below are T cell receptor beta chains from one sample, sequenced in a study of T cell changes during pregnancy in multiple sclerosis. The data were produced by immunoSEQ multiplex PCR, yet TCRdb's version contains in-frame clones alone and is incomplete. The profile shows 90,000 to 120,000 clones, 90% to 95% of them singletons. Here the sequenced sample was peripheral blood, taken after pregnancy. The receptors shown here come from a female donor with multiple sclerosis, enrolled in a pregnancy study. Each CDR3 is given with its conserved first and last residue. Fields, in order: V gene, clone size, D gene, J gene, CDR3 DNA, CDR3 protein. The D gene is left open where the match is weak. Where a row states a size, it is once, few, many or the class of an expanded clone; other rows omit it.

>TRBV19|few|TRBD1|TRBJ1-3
TGTGCCAGTACCGAGGGGGCCTTGTCTGGAAACACCATATATTTT
CASTEGALSGNTIYF
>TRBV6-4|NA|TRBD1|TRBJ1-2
TGTGCCAGCAGTGCCGGGACAGGGGGTTTTGGCTACACCTTC
CASSAGTGGFGYTF
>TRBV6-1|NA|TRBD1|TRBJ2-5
TGTGCCAGCAGGACAGGGGAGATAGAGACCCAGTACTTC
CASRTGEIETQYF
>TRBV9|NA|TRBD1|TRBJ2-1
TGTGCCAGCAGCGGGACAGGGGGCTCCTACAATGAGCAGTTCTTC
CASSGTGGSYNEQFF
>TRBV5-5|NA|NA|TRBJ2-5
TGTGCCAGCAGCTTGGCCGGGGTTGGGACACCGGTGGTGGAGACCCAGTACTTC
CASSLAGVGTPVVETQYF
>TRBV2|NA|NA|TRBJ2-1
TGTGCCAGCAGCCGAGGGGGAAGCTCCTACAATGAGCAGTTCTTC
CASSRGGSSYNEQFF
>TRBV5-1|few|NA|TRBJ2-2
TGCGCCAGCAGCTTTAGTCGAGGGATTAGGGACACCGGGGAGCTGTTTTTT
CASSFSRGIRDTGELFF
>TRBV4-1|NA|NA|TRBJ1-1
TGCGCCAGCAGCCCCCTATCTGCGGGAAATGCGTGGAACACTGAAGCTTTCTTT
CASSPLSAGNAWNTEAFF
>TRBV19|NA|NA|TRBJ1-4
TGTGCCAGTAGTATTGCACAGCCAACTAATGAAAAACTGTTTTTT
CASSIAQPTNEKLFF
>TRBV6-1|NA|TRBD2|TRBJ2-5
TGTGCCAGCAGCGTGGGCGGGGGATCCCAAGAGACCCAGTACTTC
CASSVGGGSQETQYF
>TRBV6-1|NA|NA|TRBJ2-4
TGTGCCAGCAAGGGGCGTTCCAAAAACATTCAGTACTTC
CASKGRSKNIQYF
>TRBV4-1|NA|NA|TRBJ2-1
TGCGCCAGCAGCCAAGATGAGGGGGTCAATGAGCAGTTCTTC
CASSQDEGVNEQFF
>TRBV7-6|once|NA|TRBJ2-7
TGTGCCAGCAGCTTAGCGGGAGTAGATTACGAGCAGTACTTC
CASSLAGVDYEQYF
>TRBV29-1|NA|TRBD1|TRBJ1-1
TGCAGCGTTGAAAGTCGGGCAGGGGGGAACACTGAAGCTTTCTTT
CSVESRAGGNTEAFF
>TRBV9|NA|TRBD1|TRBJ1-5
TGTGCCAGCGGGCATGGGACAGGGAACCAGCCCCAGCATTTT
CASGHGTGNQPQHF
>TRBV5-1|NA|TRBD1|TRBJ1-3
TGCGCCAGCAGCTTGGTAGCACAGGGGGCAGGAAACACCATATATTTT
CASSLVAQGAGNTIYF
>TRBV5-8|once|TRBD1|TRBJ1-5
TGTGCCAGCGAGGAACAGGGGACACATAATCAGCCCCAGCATTTT
CASEEQGTHNQPQHF
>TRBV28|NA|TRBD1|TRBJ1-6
TGTGCCAGCAGCTGGACAGGGGAGGCGAGCTCACCCCTCCACTTT
CASSWTGEASSPLHF
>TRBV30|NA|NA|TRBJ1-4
TGTGCCTGGAGGCCCTGGGGGCTACCTAATGAAAAACTGTTTTTT
CAWRPWGLPNEKLFF
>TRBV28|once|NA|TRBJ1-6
TGTGCCAGCAGTTCCGTCGGGGAAGGGGGATATAATTCACCCCTCCACTTT
CASSSVGEGGYNSPLHF
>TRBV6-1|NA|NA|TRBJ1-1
TGTGCCAGCAGTCCCTTTGTGCGGGCGAACACTGAAGCTTTCTTT
CASSPFVRANTEAFF
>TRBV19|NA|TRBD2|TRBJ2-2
TGTGCCAGTAGTGGAACTAGCGGGGGGTCCACCGGGGAGCTGTTTTTT
CASSGTSGGSTGELFF
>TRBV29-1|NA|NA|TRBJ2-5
TGCAGCGTTGTGGGAGGTCGGGAGACCCAGTACTTC
CSVVGGRETQYF
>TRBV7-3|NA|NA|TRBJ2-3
TGTGCCAGCAGCCATGACAGGTCGGCCGCAGATACGCAGTATTTT
CASSHDRSAADTQYF
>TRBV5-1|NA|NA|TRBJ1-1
TGCGCCAGCAGCTTAAATACAGGGTTCGTCGGGAACACTGAAGCTTTCTTT
CASSLNTGFVGNTEAFF
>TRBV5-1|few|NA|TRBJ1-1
TGCGCCAGCAGGGCAGACACTGAAGCTTTCTTT
CASRADTEAFF
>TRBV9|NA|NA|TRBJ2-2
TGTGCCAGCAGCGTAGCGGAGGGGTCCCACACCGGGGAGCTGTTTTTT
CASSVAEGSHTGELFF
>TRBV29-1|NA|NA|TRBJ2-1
TGCAGCCTTCAACAGGGAAGCTCCTACAATGAGCAGTTCTTC
CSLQQGSSYNEQFF
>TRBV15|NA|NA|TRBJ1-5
TGTGCCACCAGCAGAGATCTGGCAGTGAATAGCAATCAGCCCCAGCATTTT
CATSRDLAVNSNQPQHF
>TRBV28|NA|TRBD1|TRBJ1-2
TGTGCCAGCACTAACGACAGGGCCTATGGCTACACCTTC
CASTNDRAYGYTF
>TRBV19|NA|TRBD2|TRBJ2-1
TGTGCCAGTAGTATAGCTTGGGCTAGCGGGGGGGCGGATGAGCAGTTCTTC
CASSIAWASGGADEQFF
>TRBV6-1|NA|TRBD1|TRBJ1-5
TGTGCCAGCAGTGGGACAGGGAACAATCAGCCCCAGCATTTT
CASSGTGNNQPQHF
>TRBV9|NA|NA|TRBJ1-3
TGTGCCAGCAGCTCCTCTGCGGGGGGCCCGAGCTCTGGAAACACCATATATTTT
CASSSSAGGPSSGNTIYF
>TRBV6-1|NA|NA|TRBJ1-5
TGTGCCAGCAGTGCCGGACAGTCAACTCTTAGCAATCAGCCCCAGCATTTT
CASSAGQSTLSNQPQHF
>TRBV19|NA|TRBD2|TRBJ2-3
TGTGCCAGTAAGGACCACGCGGGAGCTCGGGCAGATACGCAGTATTTT
CASKDHAGARADTQYF
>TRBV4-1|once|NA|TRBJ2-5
TGCGCCAGCAGCCAAGATCGCGGGCAAGGATGGGAGACCCAGTACTTC
CASSQDRGQGWETQYF
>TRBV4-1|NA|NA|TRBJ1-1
TGCGCCAGCAGCCAAGCCGGGGAAGGGATTAACACTGAAGCTTTCTTT
CASSQAGEGINTEAFF
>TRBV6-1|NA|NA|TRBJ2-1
TGTGCCAGCAGTGAATACTCAACCGTGGGCGGGCTAGAGCAGTTCTTC
CASSEYSTVGGLEQFF
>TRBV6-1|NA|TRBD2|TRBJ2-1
TGTGCCAGCAGTGAAGTAGCGGGCGCAAACAATGAGCAGTTCTTC
CASSEVAGANNEQFF